One sample yielded the 2 T cell receptor beta chains listed below, sequenced in a study of T cells after yellow fever vaccination. From the 5' RACE reads, TCRdb called clonotypes with MiXCR, one entry per CDR3 protein. The sample has over 250,000 distinct CDR3 sequences; approximately 4% are singletons. This sample comprised PBMCs, obtained 5 days after the yellow fever booster vaccination. Receptor source: a man younger than 35 who received the YFV17D yellow fever vaccine.

CDR3 nucleotide sequence: TGTGCCAGCAGTCATACCGGGACAAGACTCGGACTAGAAGAGACCCAGTACTTC. Amino acid sequence: CASSHTGTRLGLEETQYF. The V and J genes are TRBV27 and TRBJ2-5; perhaps TRBD2 as D (7 bases). V gave up 5 bases and J gave up 3 bases, with 25 bases separating them. The germline V gene has CDR1 MNHEY and CDR2 SMNVEV (reference sequence). This CDR3 spans 18 amino acids.

DNA for the CDR3: TGCAGTGCCACACAGAACACCGGGGAGCTGTTTTTT. As protein: CSATQNTGELFF. This chain uses TRBV20-1 with TRBJ2-2, with D hard to call. CDR3 size: 12 residues. Germline CDR1 is DFQATT and CDR2 is SNEGSKA (reference sequence). V was trimmed by 6 bases and J by 1 base, leaving 6 bases between them.